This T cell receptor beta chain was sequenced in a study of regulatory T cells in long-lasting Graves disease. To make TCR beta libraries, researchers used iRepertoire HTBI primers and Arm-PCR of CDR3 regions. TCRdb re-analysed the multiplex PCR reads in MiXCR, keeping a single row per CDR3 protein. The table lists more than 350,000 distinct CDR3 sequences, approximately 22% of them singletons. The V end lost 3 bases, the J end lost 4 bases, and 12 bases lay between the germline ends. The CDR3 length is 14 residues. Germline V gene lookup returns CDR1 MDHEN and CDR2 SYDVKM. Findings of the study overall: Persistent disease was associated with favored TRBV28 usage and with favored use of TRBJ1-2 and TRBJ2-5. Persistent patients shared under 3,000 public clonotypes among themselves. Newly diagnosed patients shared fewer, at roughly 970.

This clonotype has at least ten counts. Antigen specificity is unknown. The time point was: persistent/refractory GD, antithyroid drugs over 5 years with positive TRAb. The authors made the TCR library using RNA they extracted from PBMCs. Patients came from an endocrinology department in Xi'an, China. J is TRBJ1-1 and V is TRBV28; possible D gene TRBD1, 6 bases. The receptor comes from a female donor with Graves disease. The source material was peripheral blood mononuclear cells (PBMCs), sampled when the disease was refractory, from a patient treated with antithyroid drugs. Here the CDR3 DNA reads TGTGCCAGCAGTTTTGCAGGGGCGGTCACTGAAGCTTTCTTT. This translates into CASSFAGAVTEAFF. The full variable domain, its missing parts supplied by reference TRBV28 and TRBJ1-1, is DVKVTQSSRYLVKRTGEKVFLECVQDMDHENMFWYRQDPGLGLRLIYFSYDVKMKEKGDIPEGYSVSREKKERFSLILESASTNQTSMYLCASSFAGAVTEAFFGQGTRLTVV.